This TCR beta chain derives from a study of shared clonotypes between healthy human individuals. V shed 3 bases and J 2 bases; nucleotides not matched to a gene: 12. Germline V gene sequence: CDR1 SGHAT, CDR2 FQNNGV. The CDR3 extends over 19 amino acids. It was CD45RO-negative cells, positively selected for CCR7, that made up naive CD8 cells, with terminally differentiated effector memory CD45RA+ cells excluded. Assay used: immunoSEQ multiplex PCR; TCRdb lists only in-frame clones, some missing. This sample yields over 2,000,000 clones, of which just over 90% are seen a single time; more than 1.5% belongs to the top ten.

The gene calls are TRBV11-2 and TRBJ2-1; 11 nucleotides agree with TRBD2. Sample: naive CD8+ T cells from PBMCs. This receptor was identified in a man younger than 35 in good health. Some clones in this sample may be carry-over from other donors' samples. CDR3 nucleotide sequence: TGTGCCAGCAGCTTCCTGACTAGCGGGGAGTGGGAGGCCTACAATGAGCAGTTCTTC. As protein: CASSFLTSGEWEAYNEQFF. Filled out from reference TRBV11-2 and TRBJ2-1, the complete variable domain reads EAGVAQSPRYKIIEKRQSVAFWCNPISGHATLYWYQQILGQGPKLLIQFQNNGVVDDSQLPKDRFSAERLKGVDSTLKIQPAKLEDSAVYLCASSFLTSGEWEAYNEQFFGPGTRLTVL.